A single sample gave rise to the 5 T cell receptor beta chains below, sequenced in a study of blood T cell repertoires in COVID-19. The table came from immunoSEQ multiplex PCR; TCRdb's copy has only in-frame clones and leaves some out. Of some 150,000 clones listed, 85% are singletons. The material sequenced was peripheral blood. The receptors originated from a human donor with acute or convalescent COVID-19. The donor label of this sample is uncertain.

CDR3 region: CASSQDLEGSTEAFF. The CDR3 DNA reads as TGTGCCAGCAGCCAAGATCTGGAGGGGAGTACTGAAGCTTTCTTT. The chain couples TRBV4-2 to TRBJ1-1; a possible D gene is TRBD1 (5 bases). The V gene lost 0 bases and the J gene lost 5 bases, with 13 bases spanning the gap. Germline lookup yields CDR1 LGHNA and CDR2 YNFKEQ. The CDR3 extends over 15 amino acids.

This clone has just one count. The CDR3 is CASSLQGDPSGELFF. In DNA, the CDR3 is TGCGCCAGCAGCTTGCAGGGGGACCCCTCCGGGGAGCTGTTTTTT. The chain recombines TRBV5-1 with TRBJ2-2, with TRBD1 matching over 7 bases. Germline V CDR1 and CDR2: SGHRS, YFSETQ. The CDR3 covers 15 residues. V lost 1 base, J lost 6 bases, and 6 bases stayed unmatched. Together with reference TRBV5-1 and TRBJ2-2, the CDR3 gives the full variable domain: KAGVTQTPRYLIKTRGQQVTLSCSPISGHRSVSWYQQTPGQGLQFLFEYFSETQRNKGNFPGRFSGRQFSNSRSEMNVSTLELGDSALYLCASSLQGDPSGELFFGEGSRLTVL.

The table lists this clone with a few counts. The genes are TRBV6-2 or TRBV6-3 and TRBJ1-3, with D maybe TRBD1 (5 bases). V was cut by 2 bases and J by 2 bases, with 16 bases left in between. The CDR3 contains 17 residues. Germline CDR1 reads MNHEY; CDR2 reads SVGEGT. The CDR3 DNA sequence: TGTGCCAGCAGTTACATCACCCTCAGGGCCACTGGAAACACCATATATTTT. As protein: CASSYITLRATGNTIYF.

This clone was found once. V gene TRBV24-1 combines with J gene TRBJ1-2; 7 bases line up with TRBD1. The CDR3 is 14 amino acids. Germline loops: CDR1 KGHDR, CDR2 SFDVKD. V lost 6 bases and J lost 4; bases outside the gene matches: 7. CDR3 sequence reads: CATSPGGIGYGYTF. The CDR3 region has the DNA TGTGCCACCAGTCCAGGGGGGATAGGCTATGGCTACACCTTC.

The chain uses TRBV6-2 or TRBV6-3 and TRBJ2-1; 11 bases are shared with TRBD2. The CDR3 runs to 16 residues. Per germline, CDR1 MNHEY and CDR2 SVGEGT. The V and J ends lost 2 bases and 6 bases, in that order; junction bases with no gene match: 6. For the CDR3, the DNA is TGTGCCAGCAGTTACATCTCCGGGACTAGCGGCAATGAGCAGTTCTTC. Translation: CASSYISGTSGNEQFF.